Listed below are T cell receptor beta chains from one sample, sequenced in a study of OX40 agonist ivuxolimab in advanced cancers. The assay was immunoSEQ multiplex PCR, and TCRdb's table has in-frame clones only and misses some. The repertoire holds 68,000 or so clones, with 86% as singletons. The sample consisted of CD4+ or CD8+ T cells sorted from blood, taken in a trial of the OX40 agonist ivuxolimab. The receptors were sampled from an adult with an advanced solid tumor such as melanoma, head and neck, liver or kidney cancer. Both conserved end residues are part of each CDR3. The order of the fields is J gene, D gene, clone size, V gene, CDR3 protein, CDR3 DNA. A D gene is named only where the DNA matches it firmly. Size tells how often a clone was seen (once, few, many) or the class of an expanded clone, and some rows leave it out.

j_call: TRBJ2-7; d_call: .; clone_size: .; v_call: TRBV2; cdr3_aa: CASNFLYEQYF; cdr3_nt: TGTGCCAGCAATTTCTTATACGAGCAGTACTTC
j_call: TRBJ1-1; d_call: .; clone_size: few; v_call: TRBV5-8; cdr3_aa: CASHFRGNTEAFF; cdr3_nt: TGTGCCAGTCACTTCAGGGGGAACACTGAAGCTTTCTTT
j_call: TRBJ1-5; d_call: .; clone_size: few; v_call: TRBV28; cdr3_aa: CASTLAGEGQPQHF; cdr3_nt: TGTGCCAGCACTTTGGCAGGGGAGGGTCAGCCCCAGCATTTT
j_call: TRBJ1-2; d_call: .; clone_size: .; v_call: TRBV7-8; cdr3_aa: CASSLLTERNYGYTF; cdr3_nt: TGTGCCAGCAGCCTCCTGACCGAACGTAACTATGGCTACACCTTC
j_call: TRBJ1-2; d_call: .; clone_size: .; v_call: TRBV2; cdr3_aa: CASRDSSIPGRDGYTF; cdr3_nt: TGTGCCAGCAGAGATTCTAGCATCCCGGGACGGGATGGCTACACCTTC
j_call: TRBJ2-7; d_call: .; clone_size: .; v_call: TRBV6-6; cdr3_aa: CASSYQDQGSEQYF; cdr3_nt: TGTGCCAGCAGTTACCAGGACCAGGGTAGTGAGCAGTACTTC
j_call: TRBJ1-1; d_call: .; clone_size: medium-sized; v_call: TRBV27; cdr3_aa: CASSSPMNTEAFF; cdr3_nt: TGTGCCAGCAGCTCTCCTATGAACACTGAAGCTTTCTTT
j_call: TRBJ1-4; d_call: TRBD1; clone_size: .; v_call: TRBV30; cdr3_aa: CAWSPAGDRVYKTNEKLFF; cdr3_nt: TGTGCCTGGAGTCCCGCCGGTGACAGGGTATACAAAACTAATGAAAAACTGTTTTTT
j_call: TRBJ1-6; d_call: .; clone_size: .; v_call: TRBV2; cdr3_aa: CASIGLTGNSPLHF; cdr3_nt: TGTGCCAGCATTGGGTTAACAGGGAATTCACCCCTCCACTTT
j_call: TRBJ2-7; d_call: .; clone_size: .; v_call: TRBV18; cdr3_aa: CASSLGTGAANEQYF; cdr3_nt: TGTGCCAGCTCCCTAGGGACGGGAGCGGCCAACGAGCAGTACTTC
j_call: TRBJ1-5; d_call: .; clone_size: .; v_call: TRBV6-5; cdr3_aa: CASSLSGQAGQPQHF; cdr3_nt: TGTGCCAGCAGTTTGTCGGGGCAGGCCGGTCAGCCCCAGCATTTT
j_call: TRBJ1-1; d_call: TRBD1; clone_size: .; v_call: TRBV14; cdr3_aa: CASSQESLFGTGDPEAFF; cdr3_nt: TGTGCCAGCAGCCAAGAATCACTCTTCGGGACAGGGGACCCTGAAGCTTTCTTT
j_call: TRBJ1-2; d_call: .; clone_size: .; v_call: TRBV5-6; cdr3_aa: CASSLRIRRGANYGYTF; cdr3_nt: TGTGCCAGCAGCTTAAGAATCAGGCGGGGCGCTAACTATGGCTACACCTTC
j_call: TRBJ2-6; d_call: .; clone_size: .; v_call: TRBV30; cdr3_aa: CAWTPKGANVLTF; cdr3_nt: TGTGCCTGGACTCCTAAGGGGGCCAACGTCCTGACTTTC
j_call: TRBJ2-2; d_call: .; clone_size: .; v_call: TRBV7-2; cdr3_aa: CASSLTRNTGELFF; cdr3_nt: TGTGCCAGCAGCTTAACCCGGAACACCGGGGAGCTGTTTTTT
j_call: TRBJ1-6; d_call: .; clone_size: .; v_call: TRBV28; cdr3_aa: CATFSGIRSPLHF; cdr3_nt: TGTGCCACCTTTTCAGGGATAAGGTCACCCCTCCACTTT
j_call: TRBJ1-5; d_call: .; clone_size: .; v_call: TRBV27; cdr3_aa: CASSPRAVSNQPQHF; cdr3_nt: TGTGCCAGCAGTCCTAGGGCGGTGAGCAATCAGCCCCAGCATTTT
j_call: TRBJ2-3; d_call: TRBD1; clone_size: .; v_call: TRBV25-1; cdr3_aa: CASSETKTGGSTDTQYF; cdr3_nt: TGTGCCAGCAGTGAAACTAAGACAGGGGGTTCCACAGATACGCAGTATTTT
j_call: TRBJ2-3; d_call: .; clone_size: .; v_call: TRBV19; cdr3_aa: CAISKGRGSTDTQYF; cdr3_nt: TGTGCCATCTCGAAGGGTCGAGGTAGCACAGATACGCAGTATTTT
j_call: TRBJ1-1; d_call: .; clone_size: .; v_call: TRBV5-6; cdr3_aa: CASRTRGQGRGTEAFF; cdr3_nt: TGTGCCAGCCGGACTCGGGGTCAAGGTAGGGGCACTGAAGCTTTCTTT
j_call: TRBJ2-3; d_call: .; clone_size: .; v_call: TRBV4-1; cdr3_aa: CASSQEGTDTQYF; cdr3_nt: TGCGCCAGCAGCCAAGAAGGCACAGATACGCAGTATTTT
j_call: TRBJ2-5; d_call: .; clone_size: .; v_call: TRBV5-6; cdr3_aa: CASSPWGYGGVETQYF; cdr3_nt: TGTGCCAGCAGCCCCTGGGGGTATGGGGGCGTCGAGACCCAGTACTTC
j_call: TRBJ1-2; d_call: .; clone_size: .; v_call: TRBV6-5; cdr3_aa: CASSSGSLGDYGYTF; cdr3_nt: TGTGCCAGCAGCTCCGGGAGTCTGGGGGACTATGGCTACACCTTC
j_call: TRBJ2-7; d_call: .; clone_size: .; v_call: TRBV20-1; cdr3_aa: CSTGLTYEQYF; cdr3_nt: TGCAGTACAGGGTTAACCTACGAGCAGTACTTC
j_call: TRBJ1-6; d_call: .; clone_size: .; v_call: TRBV11-3; cdr3_aa: CASSLSRAHNSPLHF; cdr3_nt: TGTGCCAGCAGCTTAAGCAGGGCTCATAATTCACCCCTCCACTTT
j_call: TRBJ1-2; d_call: .; clone_size: .; v_call: TRBV7-8; cdr3_aa: CASSLLSSQTGGYTF; cdr3_nt: TGTGCCAGCAGCCTATTATCATCCCAAACGGGTGGCTACACCTTC
j_call: TRBJ1-5; d_call: .; clone_size: .; v_call: TRBV2; cdr3_aa: CASRYREVGNQPQHF; cdr3_nt: TGTGCCAGCAGGTACAGGGAGGTGGGCAATCAGCCCCAGCATTTT
j_call: TRBJ1-5; d_call: .; clone_size: .; v_call: TRBV5-6; cdr3_aa: CASSRTGGPGNSNQPQHF; cdr3_nt: TGTGCCAGCAGCCGGACGGGTGGGCCCGGGAATAGCAATCAGCCCCAGCATTTT
j_call: TRBJ2-1; d_call: .; clone_size: .; v_call: TRBV11-3; cdr3_aa: CASGGRGQGNNEQFF; cdr3_nt: TGTGCCAGTGGCGGGAGGGGACAGGGGAACAATGAGCAGTTCTTC
j_call: TRBJ1-1; d_call: .; clone_size: .; v_call: TRBV5-6; cdr3_aa: CASSIPRNTEAFF; cdr3_nt: TGTGCCAGCAGCATCCCGCGAAACACTGAAGCTTTCTTT
j_call: TRBJ1-5; d_call: .; clone_size: .; v_call: TRBV9; cdr3_aa: CASGAGSNQPQHF; cdr3_nt: TGTGCCAGCGGGGCAGGGAGCAATCAGCCCCAGCATTTT
j_call: TRBJ1-2; d_call: TRBD1; clone_size: .; v_call: TRBV7-3; cdr3_aa: CASSPTGGANYGYTF; cdr3_nt: TGTGCCAGCAGCCCGACAGGGGGGGCTAACTATGGCTACACCTTC
j_call: TRBJ2-1; d_call: .; clone_size: .; v_call: TRBV7-2; cdr3_aa: CASSPASQGRGEQFF; cdr3_nt: TGTGCCAGCAGCCCGGCGTCTCAGGGGCGGGGTGAGCAGTTCTTC
j_call: TRBJ2-7; d_call: TRBD1; clone_size: .; v_call: TRBV9; cdr3_aa: CASSVAAGQDTYEQYF; cdr3_nt: TGTGCCAGCAGCGTAGCGGCGGGACAGGACACCTACGAGCAGTACTTC
j_call: TRBJ2-7; d_call: TRBD1; clone_size: .; v_call: TRBV4-1; cdr3_aa: CASSRYIPGQGSYEQYF; cdr3_nt: TGCGCCAGCAGCCGATATATACCGGGACAGGGGTCCTACGAGCAGTACTTC
j_call: TRBJ1-1; d_call: .; clone_size: .; v_call: TRBV7-9; cdr3_aa: CASSPLTEAFF; cdr3_nt: TGTGCCAGCAGCCCGCTCACTGAAGCTTTCTTT
j_call: TRBJ1-2; d_call: .; clone_size: .; v_call: TRBV5-1; cdr3_aa: CASSDRQEGGYTF; cdr3_nt: TGCGCCAGCAGCGACAGACAGGAGGGAGGCTACACCTTC
j_call: TRBJ1-4; d_call: TRBD1; clone_size: .; v_call: TRBV5-1; cdr3_aa: CASSRDTGAGEKLFF; cdr3_nt: TGCGCCAGCAGCAGGGACACAGGGGCCGGTGAAAAACTGTTTTTT
j_call: TRBJ2-3; d_call: .; clone_size: .; v_call: TRBV11-3; cdr3_aa: CASSSVTRGTDTQYF; cdr3_nt: TGTGCCAGCAGCTCAGTAACAAGAGGAACAGATACGCAGTATTTT
j_call: TRBJ1-5; d_call: TRBD1; clone_size: few; v_call: TRBV18; cdr3_aa: CASSQGAPPQPQHF; cdr3_nt: TGTGCCAGCTCACAGGGGGCGCCCCCCCAGCCCCAGCATTTT
j_call: TRBJ2-5; d_call: .; clone_size: .; v_call: TRBV9; cdr3_aa: CASSVGSLIQETQYF; cdr3_nt: TGTGCCAGCAGCGTAGGGAGCTTAATTCAAGAGACCCAGTACTTC
j_call: TRBJ1-5; d_call: .; clone_size: .; v_call: TRBV30; cdr3_aa: CAWSVLGSQPQHF; cdr3_nt: TGTGCCTGGAGTGTACTCGGCAGTCAGCCCCAGCATTTT
j_call: TRBJ1-1; d_call: .; clone_size: few; v_call: TRBV9; cdr3_aa: CASSLLGSLNTEAFF; cdr3_nt: TGTGCCAGCAGCTTACTAGGCAGTTTGAACACTGAAGCTTTCTTT
j_call: TRBJ1-6; d_call: .; clone_size: .; v_call: TRBV7-6; cdr3_aa: CASSRTNRAPALHF; cdr3_nt: TGTGCCAGCAGCCGTACTAACAGGGCTCCGGCCCTCCACTTT
j_call: TRBJ1-2; d_call: TRBD1; clone_size: .; v_call: TRBV29-1; cdr3_aa: CSVEGDRGRRGRGYGYTF; cdr3_nt: TGCAGCGTTGAAGGGGACAGGGGGCGCCGGGGGAGAGGCTATGGCTACACCTTC
j_call: TRBJ2-3; d_call: .; clone_size: .; v_call: TRBV6-6; cdr3_aa: CASSYLTSTDTQYF; cdr3_nt: TGTGCCAGCAGTTACTTAACTAGCACAGATACGCAGTATTTT
j_call: TRBJ2-3; d_call: TRBD1; clone_size: few; v_call: TRBV7-2; cdr3_aa: CASSPGQSWETDTQYF; cdr3_nt: TGTGCCAGCAGCCCGGGACAGTCCTGGGAGACAGATACGCAGTATTTT
j_call: TRBJ2-1; d_call: .; clone_size: .; v_call: TRBV11-1; cdr3_aa: CASSAALGPTSPRFF; cdr3_nt: TGTGCCAGCAGCGCCGCCCTAGGGCCAACCTCCCCCCGGTTCTTC
j_call: TRBJ2-7; d_call: .; clone_size: once; v_call: TRBV27; cdr3_aa: CASSVGAAYEQYF; cdr3_nt: TGTGCCAGCAGTGTAGGGGCCGCCTACGAGCAGTACTTC
j_call: TRBJ1-1; d_call: .; clone_size: .; v_call: TRBV7-3; cdr3_aa: CASSLEGIDTEAFF; cdr3_nt: TGTGCCAGCAGCTTAGAGGGGATCGACACTGAAGCTTTCTTT
j_call: TRBJ2-2; d_call: .; clone_size: few; v_call: TRBV18; cdr3_aa: CASSPTSYGELFF; cdr3_nt: TGTGCCAGCTCACCGACTAGTTACGGGGAGCTGTTTTTT
j_call: TRBJ2-5; d_call: .; clone_size: .; v_call: TRBV27; cdr3_aa: CASRRIGQETQYF; cdr3_nt: TGTGCCAGCAGAAGGATCGGGCAAGAGACCCAGTACTTC
j_call: TRBJ2-3; d_call: .; clone_size: .; v_call: TRBV5-4; cdr3_aa: CASSSGGLLTDTQYF; cdr3_nt: TGTGCCAGCAGCTCCGGCGGACTGCTCACAGATACGCAGTATTTT
j_call: TRBJ1-1; d_call: .; clone_size: .; v_call: TRBV7-2; cdr3_aa: CASSLEGGGGWDTEAFF; cdr3_nt: TGTGCCAGCAGCTTAGAAGGCGGAGGAGGGTGGGACACTGAAGCTTTCTTT
j_call: TRBJ2-1; d_call: TRBD1; clone_size: .; v_call: TRBV30; cdr3_aa: CAWSVLTGVHNEQFF; cdr3_nt: TGTGCCTGGAGTGTTCTGACAGGGGTTCACAATGAGCAGTTCTTC
j_call: TRBJ2-7; d_call: .; clone_size: .; v_call: TRBV27; cdr3_aa: CASWKGGTYEQYF; cdr3_nt: TGTGCCAGCTGGAAGGGGGGAACCTACGAGCAGTACTTC
j_call: TRBJ2-5; d_call: .; clone_size: once; v_call: TRBV30; cdr3_aa: CAWSTSGETQYF; cdr3_nt: TGTGCCTGGAGTACCTCCGGGGAGACCCAGTACTTC
j_call: TRBJ2-1; d_call: TRBD1; clone_size: once; v_call: TRBV11-2; cdr3_aa: CASSAGTGIYNEQFF; cdr3_nt: TGTGCCAGCAGCGCGGGGACAGGGATTTACAATGAGCAGTTCTTC
j_call: TRBJ1-2; d_call: .; clone_size: .; v_call: TRBV2; cdr3_aa: CASSSEGGWVHTF; cdr3_nt: TGTGCCAGCAGTAGTGAAGGGGGTTGGGTGCACACCTTC